Listed below are T cell receptor beta chains from one sample, sequenced in a study of identical twins. TCRdb itself ran the 5' RACE reads through MiXCR, one entry per CDR3 protein. The sample lists some 710,000 distinct CDR3 sequences, 5.5% to 7.5% occurring once. The sample consisted of naive T cells sorted from blood. These receptors were collected from a man younger than 35 in good health. The CDR3 runs from the conserved cysteine through the conserved F or W. The order of the fields is V gene, J gene, clone size, D gene, CDR3 protein, CDR3 DNA. A D gene is named only where the DNA matches it firmly. Part of the rows lack a size; the others show once, few, many or a class for expanded clones.

TRBV12-3/TRBV12-4	TRBJ1-1	many	-	CASSLRGGSGTEAFF	TGTGCCAGCAGTCTTCGTGGAGGTAGCGGCACTGAAGCTTTCTTT
TRBV12-3/TRBV12-4	TRBJ2-7	many	-	CASSLHREDEQYF	TGTGCCAGCAGCCTCCACAGGGAGGACGAGCAGTACTTC
TRBV7-6	TRBJ2-7	many	TRBD2	CASSLEGLASSYEQYF	TGTGCCAGCAGCTTAGAAGGACTAGCGAGCTCCTACGAGCAGTACTTC
TRBV5-1	TRBJ2-5	many	-	CASSLVVSRTETQYF	TGCGCCAGCAGCTTGGTTGTCTCTCGGACAGAGACCCAGTACTTC
TRBV30	TRBJ1-5	-	-	CAWNQGSNQPQHF	TGTGCCTGGAATCAGGGGTCCAATCAGCCCCAGCATTTT
TRBV6-5	TRBJ2-2	few	TRBD2	CASSYWEGINTGELFF	TGTGCCAGCAGTTATTGGGAGGGAATAAACACCGGGGAGCTGTTTTTT
TRBV24-1	TRBJ2-1	many	-	CATGRSDEQFF	TGTGCCACCGGGAGGAGTGATGAGCAGTTCTTC
TRBV20-1	TRBJ2-4	few	-	CSAIRWQSPRQNIQYF	TGCAGTGCTATACGGTGGCAGTCGCCCCGACAAAACATTCAGTACTTC
TRBV28	TRBJ2-7	few	-	CASSPGRMGEQYF	TGTGCCAGCAGTCCCGGACGGATGGGGGAGCAGTACTTC
TRBV18	TRBJ1-1	once	-	CASSPLAANTEAFF	TGTGCCAGCTCACCTCTCGCAGCGAACACTGAAGCTTTCTTT
TRBV4-1	TRBJ1-1	-	-	CASSQVGGGVEAFF	TGCGCCAGCAGCCAAGTAGGTGGGGGGGTTGAGGCTTTCTTT
TRBV7-8	TRBJ1-4	-	-	CASSHTRSGGKLFF	TGTGCCAGCAGCCATACCCGTTCGGGGGGGAAACTGTTTTTT
TRBV12-3/TRBV12-4	TRBJ1-5	many	-	CASRGDSSNQPQHF	TGTGCCAGTAGGGGGGATTCAAGCAATCAGCCCCAGCATTTT
TRBV5-1	TRBJ2-2	-	-	CASSSPRLGPGELFF	TGCGCCAGCAGCTCGCCCCGACTGGGGCCCGGGGAGCTGTTTTTT
TRBV4-2	TRBJ2-1	many	TRBD2	CASSSTGTSGRAVNTYNEQFF	TGTGCCAGCAGTTCTACAGGGACTAGCGGGAGGGCCGTGAACACTTACAATGAGCAGTTCTTC
TRBV10-3	TRBJ2-1	many	-	CAIRDWRDPEQFF	TGTGCCATCAGGGACTGGCGGGACCCTGAGCAGTTCTTC
TRBV7-9	TRBJ2-7	few	-	CASSQRDTLSYEQYF	TGTGCCAGCAGCCAGAGGGACACCCTCTCCTACGAGCAGTACTTC